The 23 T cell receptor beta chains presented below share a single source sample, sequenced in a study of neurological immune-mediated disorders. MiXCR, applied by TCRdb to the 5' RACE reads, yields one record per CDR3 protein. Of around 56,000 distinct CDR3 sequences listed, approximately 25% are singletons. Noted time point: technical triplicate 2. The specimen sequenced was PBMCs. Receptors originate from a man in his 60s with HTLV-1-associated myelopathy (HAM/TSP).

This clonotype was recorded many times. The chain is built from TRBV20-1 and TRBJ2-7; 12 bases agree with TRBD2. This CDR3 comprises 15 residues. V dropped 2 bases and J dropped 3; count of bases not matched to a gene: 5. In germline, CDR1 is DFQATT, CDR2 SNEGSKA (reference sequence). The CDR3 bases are TGCAGTGCTAGAAGGACTAGCGGGATAGTCTACGAGCAGTACTTC. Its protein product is CSARRTSGIVYEQYF.

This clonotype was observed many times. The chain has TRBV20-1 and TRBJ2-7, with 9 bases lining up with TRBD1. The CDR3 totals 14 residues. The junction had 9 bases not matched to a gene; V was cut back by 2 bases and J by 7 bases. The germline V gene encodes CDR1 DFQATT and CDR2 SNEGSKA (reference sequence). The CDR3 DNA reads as TGCAGTGCTAGAATAAGGACAGGGGAATTTGAGCAGTACTTC. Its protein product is CSARIRTGEFEQYF.

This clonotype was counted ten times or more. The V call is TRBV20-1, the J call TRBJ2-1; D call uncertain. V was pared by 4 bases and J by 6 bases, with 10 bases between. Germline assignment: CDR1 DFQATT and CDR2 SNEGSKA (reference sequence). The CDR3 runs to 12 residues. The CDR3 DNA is TGCAGTGCTACGAGGACCTCCAATGAGCAGTTCTTC. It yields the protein CSATRTSNEQFF.

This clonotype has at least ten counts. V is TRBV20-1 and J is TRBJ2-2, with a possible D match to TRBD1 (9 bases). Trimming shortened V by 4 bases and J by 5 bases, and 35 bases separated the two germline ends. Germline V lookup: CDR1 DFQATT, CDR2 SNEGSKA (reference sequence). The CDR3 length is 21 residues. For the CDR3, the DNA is TGCAGTGCTACCGGGGGGGGTAGGGACAGGGCATATGGCAAACGGACCGGGGAGCTGTTTTTT. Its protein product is CSATGGGRDRAYGKRTGELFF.

CDR3 sequence (DNA): TGTGCCAGCAGCCACCGGGGAGGAGATACGCAGTATTTT. Amino acids: CASSHRGGDTQYF. V is TRBV7-2 and J is TRBJ2-3; tentative D call: TRBD2 (6 bases). From germline, CDR1 is SGHTA and CDR2 FQGNSA. The CDR3 runs to 13 residues. Between the trimmed V and J ends, which lost 5 bases and 5 bases, there was a span of 11 bases.

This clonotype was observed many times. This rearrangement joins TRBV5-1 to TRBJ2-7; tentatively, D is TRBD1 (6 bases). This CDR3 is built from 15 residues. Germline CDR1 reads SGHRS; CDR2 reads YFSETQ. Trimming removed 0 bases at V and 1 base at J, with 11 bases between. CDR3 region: CASSLVGHPSYEQYF. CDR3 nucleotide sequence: TGCGCCAGCAGCTTGGTGGGACACCCATCCTACGAGCAGTACTTC.

This CDR3 is CSVGPFEAGTGELFF. For the CDR3, the DNA is TGCAGCGTTGGGCCATTTGAGGCCGGGACCGGGGAGCTGTTTTTT. The chain has TRBV29-1 and TRBJ2-2, with no clear D. Trimming stripped 4 bases from V and 5 bases from J, with 17 bases between. The CDR3 has 15 residues. Per the germline V gene, CDR1 is SQVTM and CDR2 is ANQGSEA.

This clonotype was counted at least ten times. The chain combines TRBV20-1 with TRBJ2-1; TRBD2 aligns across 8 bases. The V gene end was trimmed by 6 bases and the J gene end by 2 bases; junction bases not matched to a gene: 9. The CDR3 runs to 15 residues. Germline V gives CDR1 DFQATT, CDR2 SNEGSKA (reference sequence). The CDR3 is CSAPGGSGTYNEQFF. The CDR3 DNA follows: TGCAGTGCCCCTGGTGGTAGCGGGACCTACAATGAGCAGTTCTTC.

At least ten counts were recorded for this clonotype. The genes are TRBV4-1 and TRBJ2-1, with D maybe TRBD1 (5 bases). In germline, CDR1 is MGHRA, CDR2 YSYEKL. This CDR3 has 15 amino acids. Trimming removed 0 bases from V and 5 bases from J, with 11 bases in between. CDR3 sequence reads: CASSQDWGRNNEQFF. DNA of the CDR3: TGCGCCAGCAGCCAAGATTGGGGCAGAAACAATGAGCAGTTCTTC.

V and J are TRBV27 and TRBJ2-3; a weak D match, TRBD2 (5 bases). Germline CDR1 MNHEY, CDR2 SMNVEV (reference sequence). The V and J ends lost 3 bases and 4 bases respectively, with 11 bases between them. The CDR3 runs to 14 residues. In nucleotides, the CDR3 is TGTGCCAGCAGTTTTTACGAGGGAGCAGATACGCAGTATTTT. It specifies CASSFYEGADTQYF.

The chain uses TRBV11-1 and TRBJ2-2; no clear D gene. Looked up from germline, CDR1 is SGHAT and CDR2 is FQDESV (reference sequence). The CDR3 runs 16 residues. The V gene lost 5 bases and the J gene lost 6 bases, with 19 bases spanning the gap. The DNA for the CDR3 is TGTGCCAGCAGCCCCTGGGTGGTATCCATAGCCGGGGAGCTGTTTTTT. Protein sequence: CASSPWVVSIAGELFF. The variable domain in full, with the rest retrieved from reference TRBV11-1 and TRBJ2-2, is EAEVAQSPRYKITEKSQAVAFWCDPISGHATLYWYRQILGQGPELLVQFQDESVVDDSQLPKDRFSAERLKGVDSTLKIQPAELGDSAMYLCASSPWVVSIAGELFFGEGSRLTVL.

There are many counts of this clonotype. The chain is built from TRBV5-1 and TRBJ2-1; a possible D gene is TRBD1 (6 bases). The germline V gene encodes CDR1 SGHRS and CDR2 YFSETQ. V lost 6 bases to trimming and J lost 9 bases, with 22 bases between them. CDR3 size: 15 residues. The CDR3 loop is CASTRTGSEPSEQFF. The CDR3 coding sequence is TGCGCCAGCACCCGTACAGGGTCCGAGCCCAGTGAGCAGTTCTTC.

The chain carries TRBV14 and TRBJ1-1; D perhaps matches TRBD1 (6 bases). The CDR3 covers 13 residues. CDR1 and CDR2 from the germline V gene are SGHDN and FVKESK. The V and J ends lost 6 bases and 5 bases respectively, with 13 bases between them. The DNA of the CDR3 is TGTGCCAGCAGATTACAGGGTTCAACTGAAGCTTTCTTT. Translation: CASRLQGSTEAFF.

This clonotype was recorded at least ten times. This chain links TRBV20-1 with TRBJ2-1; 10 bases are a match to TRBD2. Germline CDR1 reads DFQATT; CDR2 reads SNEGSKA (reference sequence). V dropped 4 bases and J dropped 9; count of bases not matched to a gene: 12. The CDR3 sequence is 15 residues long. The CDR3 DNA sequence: TGCAGTGCTACCCACCCGCTAGCGGGAGTTGGTGAGCAGTTCTTC. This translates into CSATHPLAGVGEQFF.

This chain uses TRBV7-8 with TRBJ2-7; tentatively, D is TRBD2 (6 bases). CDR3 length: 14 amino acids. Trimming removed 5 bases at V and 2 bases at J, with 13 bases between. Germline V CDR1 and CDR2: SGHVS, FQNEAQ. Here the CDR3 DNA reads TGTGCCAGCAGCGCTAGCGCCTTTACCTACGAGCAGTACTTC. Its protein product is CASSASAFTYEQYF.

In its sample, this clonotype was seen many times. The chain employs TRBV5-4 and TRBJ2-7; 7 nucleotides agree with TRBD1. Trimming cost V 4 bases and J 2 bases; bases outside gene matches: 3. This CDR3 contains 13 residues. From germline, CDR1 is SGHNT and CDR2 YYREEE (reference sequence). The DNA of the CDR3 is TGTGCCAGCAGCCAGACAGGGACCTACGAGCAGTACTTC. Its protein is CASSQTGTYEQYF. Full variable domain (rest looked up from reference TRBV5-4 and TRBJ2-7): ETGVTQSPTHLIKTRGQQVTLRCSSQSGHNTVSWYQQALGQGPQFIFQYYREEENGRGNFPPRFSGLQFPNYSSELNVNALELDDSALYLCASSQTGTYEQYFGPGTRLTVT.

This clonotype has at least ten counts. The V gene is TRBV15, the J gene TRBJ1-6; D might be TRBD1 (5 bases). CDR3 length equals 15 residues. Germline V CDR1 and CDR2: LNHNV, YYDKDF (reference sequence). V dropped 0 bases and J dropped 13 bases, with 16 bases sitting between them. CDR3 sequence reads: CATSRDMTVSSPLHF. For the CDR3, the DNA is TGTGCCACCAGCAGAGATATGACAGTTTCTTCGCCCCTCCACTTT.

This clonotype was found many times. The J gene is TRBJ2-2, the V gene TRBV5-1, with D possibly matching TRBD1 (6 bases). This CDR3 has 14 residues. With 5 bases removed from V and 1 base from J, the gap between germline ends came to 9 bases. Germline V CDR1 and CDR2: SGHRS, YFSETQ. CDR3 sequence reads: CASRSQGNTGELFF. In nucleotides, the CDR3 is TGCGCCAGCAGGTCACAGGGGAACACCGGGGAGCTGTTTTTT. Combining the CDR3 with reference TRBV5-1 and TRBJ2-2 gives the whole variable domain KAGVTQTPRYLIKTRGQQVTLSCSPISGHRSVSWYQQTPGQGLQFLFEYFSETQRNKGNFPGRFSGRQFSNSRSEMNVSTLELGDSALYLCASRSQGNTGELFFGEGSRLTVL.

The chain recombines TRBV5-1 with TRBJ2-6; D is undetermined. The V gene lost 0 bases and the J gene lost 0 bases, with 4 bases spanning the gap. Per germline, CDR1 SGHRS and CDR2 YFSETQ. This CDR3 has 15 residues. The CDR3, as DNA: TGCGCCAGCAGCTTGGGCAGCTCTGGGGCCAACGTCCTGACTTTC. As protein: CASSLGSSGANVLTF.

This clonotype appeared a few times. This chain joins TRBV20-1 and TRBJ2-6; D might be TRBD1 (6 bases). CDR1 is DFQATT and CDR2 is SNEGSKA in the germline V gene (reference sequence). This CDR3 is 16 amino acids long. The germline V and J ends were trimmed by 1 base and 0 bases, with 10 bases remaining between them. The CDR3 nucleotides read TGCAGTGCTAGAGCCTCAGGGGTCTCTGGGGCCAACGTCCTGACTTTC. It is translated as CSARASGVSGANVLTF.

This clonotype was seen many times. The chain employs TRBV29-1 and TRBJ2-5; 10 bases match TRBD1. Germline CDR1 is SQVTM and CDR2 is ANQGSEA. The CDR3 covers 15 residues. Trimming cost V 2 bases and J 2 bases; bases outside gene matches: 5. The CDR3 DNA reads TGCAGCGTTGAAAAAGGGACAGGGGTGCAAGAGACCCAGTACTTC. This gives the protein CSVEKGTGVQETQYF.

The CDR3 protein is CATSSTGTDYNSPLHF. As DNA, the CDR3 is TGTGCCACCAGCAGTACTGGGACGGACTATAATTCACCCCTCCACTTT. V gene TRBV15 combines with J gene TRBJ1-6, with TRBD1 as a possible D gene (5 bases). CDR3 length: 16 amino acids. The germline V gene has CDR1 LNHNV and CDR2 YYDKDF (reference sequence). V was clipped by 3 bases and J by 3 bases, with 12 bases between them.

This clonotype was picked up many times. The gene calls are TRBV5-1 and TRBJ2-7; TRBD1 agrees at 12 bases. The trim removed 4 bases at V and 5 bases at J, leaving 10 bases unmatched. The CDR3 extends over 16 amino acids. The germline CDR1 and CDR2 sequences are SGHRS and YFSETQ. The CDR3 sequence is CASSGLAGQGANEQYF. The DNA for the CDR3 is TGCGCCAGCAGCGGTCTAGCGGGACAGGGGGCTAACGAGCAGTACTTC.